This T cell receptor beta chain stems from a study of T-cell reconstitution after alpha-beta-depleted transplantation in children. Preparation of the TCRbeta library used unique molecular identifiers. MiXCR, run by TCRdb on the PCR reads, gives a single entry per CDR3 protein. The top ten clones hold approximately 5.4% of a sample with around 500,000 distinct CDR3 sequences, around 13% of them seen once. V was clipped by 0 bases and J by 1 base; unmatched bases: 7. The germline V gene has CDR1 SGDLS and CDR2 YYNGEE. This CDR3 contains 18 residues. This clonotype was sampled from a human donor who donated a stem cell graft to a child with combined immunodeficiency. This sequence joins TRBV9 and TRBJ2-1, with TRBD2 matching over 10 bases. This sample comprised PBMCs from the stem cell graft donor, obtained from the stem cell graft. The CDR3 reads CASSVVGSGGRSYNEQFF. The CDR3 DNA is TGTGCCAGCAGCGTAGTGGGTAGCGGGGGGAGGTCCTACAATGAGCAGTTCTTC.